Listed here are 26 T cell receptor beta chains from one sample, sequenced in a study of vaccination effects on CD4 cells after COVID-19. Which antigens these TCRs recognize remains unknown. Generated by immunoSEQ multiplex PCR, the TCRdb table keeps only in-frame clones and is missing some. Found here are tens of thousands of clones, less than 85% of them singletons; the top ten hold about 2.5%. It was after approximately 11 days of culture that CD4+ T cells were isolated. Of the BNT162b2 and mRNA-1273 vaccines, participants received two doses of one or the other. The material was CD4+ T cells from PBMCs cultured without peptide, obtained after COVID-19 vaccination. All receptors derive from a human donor who received a COVID-19 vaccine.

The chain employs TRBV3-1 (or the pseudogene TRBV3-2) and TRBJ1-1, with no clear D. CDR3 length: 14 amino acids. Germline CDR1 is LGHDT and CDR2 is YNNKEL (reference sequence). V lost 4 bases and J lost 1, with 10 bases in between. The CDR3 reads CASSPVEGNTEAFF. CDR3 nucleotide sequence: TGTGCCAGCAGCCCAGTGGAGGGGAACACTGAAGCTTTCTTT.

This chain connects TRBV5-1 to TRBJ2-3; 10 bases fit TRBD2. Trimming removed 1 base from V and 2 bases from J; junction bases left unmatched: 13. Germline values: CDR1 SGHRS, CDR2 YFSETQ. This CDR3 has 19 residues. CDR3: CASSLMILAGSTDTDTQYF. The CDR3, as DNA: TGCGCCAGCAGCTTGATGATACTAGCGGGGTCGACGGACACAGATACGCAGTATTTT.

V is TRBV7-4 and J is TRBJ2-7; 7 bases map to TRBD1. The V gene's germline CDR1 is SGHVT and CDR2 SQSDAQ. CDR3 length: 15 residues. Losses at the gene ends were 5 bases for V and 0 bases for J; bases not matched to a gene: 7. The CDR3 sequence: CASSLHRGPSYEQYV. The CDR3 DNA sequence: TGTGCCAGCAGCCTTCACAGGGGCCCCTCCTACGAGCAGTACGTC.

This clone was detected only a few times. This chain uses TRBV24-1 with TRBJ2-1; D is unclear. Deletions cut 3 bases from V and 10 bases from J, with 12 bases between. The CDR3 covers 13 residues. The germline gives CDR1 KGHDR, CDR2 SFDVKD. This chain's CDR3 is CATSDPSSWEQFF. The CDR3 bases are TGTGCCACCAGTGATCCCAGTAGTTGGGAGCAGTTCTTC.

This chain uses TRBV3-1 (or the pseudogene TRBV3-2) with TRBJ2-5; 8 nucleotides align to TRBD1. The germline gives CDR1 LGHDT, CDR2 YNNKEL (reference sequence). The V and J ends lost 4 bases and 2 bases, in that order; junction bases with no gene match: 6. CDR3 length equals 15 residues. The CDR3 region has the DNA TGTGCCAGCAGCCCTCGGGGACAGGATCAAGAGACCCAGTACTTC. Its protein product is CASSPRGQDQETQYF.

This sequence joins TRBV6-6 and TRBJ2-7, with 12 bases lining up with TRBD1. The CDR3 has 18 residues. Germline values: CDR1 MNHNY, CDR2 SVGAGI (reference sequence). Trimming at V came to 5 bases and at J to 5 bases, leaving 16 bases not matched to a gene. CDR3 bases: TGTGCCAGCAGTCCATATTATGGGGACAGGGGGCGCGCCCACGAGCAGTACGTC. Residues: CASSPYYGDRGRAHEQYV.

This chain links TRBV7-2 with TRBJ1-2, with 8 bases fitting TRBD1. With 4 bases clipped from V and 4 bases from J, the junction kept 5 bases outside the gene matches. The CDR3 is made up of 14 amino acids. Germline-derived CDR1 and CDR2 are SGHTA and FQGNSA. The CDR3, as DNA: TGTGCCAGCAGCTCAGACAGGGGCGTCTATGGCTACACCTTC. This codes for CASSSDRGVYGYTF. Full variable domain (missing parts from reference TRBV7-2 and TRBJ1-2): GAGVSQSPSNKVTEKGKDVELRCDPISGHTALYWYRQSLGQGLEFLIYFQGNSAPDKSGLPSDRFSAERTGGSVSTLTIQRTQQEDSAVYLCASSSDRGVYGYTFGSGTRLTVV.

The chain carries TRBV18 and TRBJ2-7; a possible D gene is TRBD2 (5 bases). This CDR3 spans 13 amino acids. The V gene's germline CDR1 is KGHSH and CDR2 LQKENI. Trimming removed 2 bases from V and 7 bases from J, with 12 bases in between. The CDR3 DNA sequence: TGTGCCAGCTCACCAGGACTCGTCGATGAGCAGTACGTC. It is translated as CASSPGLVDEQYV.

This rearrangement joins TRBV3-1 (or the pseudogene TRBV3-2) to TRBJ2-3; TRBD2 agrees at 12 bases. Unmatched junction bases numbered 3, after V lost 5 bases and J lost 6 bases. CDR1 LGHDT and CDR2 YNNKEL come from the germline V gene (reference sequence). The CDR3 extends over 14 amino acids. DNA for the CDR3: TGTGCCAGCAGCATGACTAGCGGGGGCGATACGCAGTATTTT. This translates into CASSMTSGGDTQYF.

The sample holds a few counts of this clone. V is TRBV2 and J is TRBJ1-2; 8 nucleotides line up with TRBD1. Germline V gene lookup returns CDR1 SNHLY and CDR2 FYNNEI. With V trimmed by 5 bases and J by 4 bases, 6 bases remained unmatched. This CDR3 has 14 residues. CDR3 bases: TGTGCCAGCAGTAAGGACAGGGTCACCTATGGCTACACCTTC. Its protein is CASSKDRVTYGYTF.

This sequence joins TRBV5-1 and TRBJ1-3; the D is unclear. CDR1 and CDR2 (germline): SGHRS, YFSETQ. Trimming shortened V by 0 bases and J by 0 bases, and 4 bases separated the two germline ends. CDR3 length: 14 residues. The CDR3 spells CASSLDSSGNTIYF. CDR3 nucleotides: TGCGCCAGCAGCTTGGACAGCTCTGGAAACACCATATATTTT.

This clone has only one observation. The chain joins TRBV20-1 to TRBJ1-2, with no clear D. The V end lost 5 bases, the J end lost 8 bases, and 12 bases lay between the germline ends. The length of the CDR3 is 11 residues. The germline gives CDR1 DFQATT, CDR2 SNEGSKA (reference sequence). CDR3: CSAVDLQGYTF. In DNA form, the CDR3 reads TGCAGTGCTGTGGACCTTCAAGGCTACACCTTC.

The V and J genes are TRBV4-2 and TRBJ1-6; D is unclear. This CDR3 spans 14 amino acids. The germline V gene has CDR1 LGHNA and CDR2 YNFKEQ. Trimming stripped 2 bases from V and 11 bases from J, with 13 bases between. The CDR3 is CASSQSGFATPLHF. DNA for the CDR3: TGTGCCAGCAGCCAATCTGGATTCGCAACACCCCTCCACTTT.

The rearrangement joins TRBV4-3 to TRBJ2-1; no definite D call. Trimming stripped 5 bases from V and 0 bases from J, with 14 bases between. From germline, CDR1 is LGHNA and CDR2 YSLEER. This CDR3 spans 16 amino acids. CDR3 sequence reads: CASSSRPVSSYNEQFF. As DNA, the CDR3 is TGCGCCAGCAGCTCCCGTCCGGTTAGCTCCTACAATGAGCAGTTCTTC.

This clone was detected once. The chain combines TRBV6-5 with TRBJ2-1; the D call may be TRBD1 or TRBD2 (6 bases each). Germline V gene sequence: CDR1 MNHEY, CDR2 SVGAGI. The CDR3 runs to 15 residues. V gave up 2 bases and J gave up 0 bases, with 8 bases separating them. CDR3: CASSYGGLSYNEQFF. CDR3 DNA sequence: TGTGCCAGCAGTTACGGGGGGCTCTCCTACAATGAGCAGTTCTTC.

CDR3 loop: CASSDIGTGGPNYGYTF. In nucleotides, the CDR3 is TGTGCCAGCAGTGATATTGGGACAGGGGGACCTAACTATGGCTACACCTTC. The chain is built from TRBV6-1 and TRBJ1-2, with 11 nucleotides matching TRBD1. J gave up 0 bases and V 3 bases, and 6 bases lay outside the gene matches. The CDR3 consists of 17 residues. Germline CDR1 reads MNHNS; CDR2 reads SASEGT.

This chain connects TRBV5-1 to TRBJ1-5, with a tentative D call TRBD1 (5 bases). The CDR3 spans 15 residues. Trimming stripped 4 bases from V and 2 bases from J, with 13 bases between. The germline V gene has CDR1 SGHRS and CDR2 YFSETQ. CDR3 sequence reads: CASSRGGNGNQPQHF. Written as DNA, the CDR3 is TGCGCCAGCAGCAGGGGCGGTAATGGCAATCAGCCCCAGCATTTT. Complete variable domain (other parts from reference TRBV5-1 and TRBJ1-5): KAGVTQTPRYLIKTRGQQVTLSCSPISGHRSVSWYQQTPGQGLQFLFEYFSETQRNKGNFPGRFSGRQFSNSRSEMNVSTLELGDSALYLCASSRGGNGNQPQHFGDGTRLSIL.

This clone was observed a single time. This chain joins TRBV7-2 and TRBJ2-2; 12 nucleotides line up with TRBD2. Trimming took 3 bases from V and 5 from J; bases not matched to a gene: 4. Germline CDR1 reads SGHTA; CDR2 reads FQGNSA. The CDR3 spans 16 residues. Written as DNA, the CDR3 is TGTGCCAGCAGCTTCCTAGCGGGGGGGCAAACCGGGGAGCTGTTTTTT. It yields the protein CASSFLAGGQTGELFF.

This chain connects TRBV3-1 (or the pseudogene TRBV3-2) to TRBJ2-1; D gene uncertain. Germline CDR1 is LGHDT and CDR2 is YNNKEL (reference sequence). The CDR3 is 16 residues long. Trimming pared 0 bases from V and 1 base from J, leaving 10 bases between. The CDR3 DNA sequence: TGTGCCAGCAGCCAAGATGGCACCATTTCCTACAATGAGCAGTTCTTC. Its protein product is CASSQDGTISYNEQFF.

V and J are TRBV5-4 and TRBJ1-4; tentatively, D is TRBD1 (6 bases). CDR1 and CDR2 from the germline V gene are SGHNT and YYREEE (reference sequence). V was trimmed by 0 bases and J by 7 bases, leaving 7 bases between them. This CDR3 has 13 residues. For the CDR3, the DNA is TGTGCCAGCAGCTTGGGACAGGCTGAAAAACTGTTTTTT. Encoded protein: CASSLGQAEKLFF.

This clone was counted a single time. V and J are TRBV11-2 and TRBJ1-5; D ambiguous. V was trimmed by 7 bases and J by 7 bases, leaving 20 bases between them. This CDR3 contains 15 residues. The germline V gene encodes CDR1 SGHAT and CDR2 FQNNGV. CDR3 in amino acids: CASTLRAGSWQPQHF. As DNA, the CDR3 is TGTGCCAGCACCCTCCGGGCGGGGTCCTGGCAGCCCCAGCATTTT. The complete variable domain, with remaining parts taken from reference TRBV11-2 and TRBJ1-5, reads EAGVAQSPRYKIIEKRQSVAFWCNPISGHATLYWYQQILGQGPKLLIQFQNNGVVDDSQLPKDRFSAERLKGVDSTLKIQPAKLEDSAVYLCASTLRAGSWQPQHFGDGTRLSIL.

This clone was found once. The rearrangement uses TRBV9 and TRBJ2-1; the match to TRBD1 covers 8 bases. V gave up 4 bases and J gave up 0 bases; unmatched junction bases: 12. This CDR3 is built from 18 residues. The V gene's germline CDR1 is SGDLS and CDR2 YYNGEE. CDR3 region: CASSSRDRFGVSYNEQFF. For the CDR3, the DNA is TGTGCCAGCAGCAGCCGGGACAGGTTTGGCGTCTCCTACAATGAGCAGTTCTTC.

V usage is TRBV14 and J usage is TRBJ2-2; D may be TRBD2 (7 bases). This CDR3 comprises 15 residues. The germline V gene has CDR1 SGHDN and CDR2 FVKESK. With 2 bases removed from V and 4 bases from J, the gap between germline ends came to 11 bases. The CDR3 sequence is CASSQIGGRTGELFF. In DNA, the CDR3 is TGTGCCAGCAGCCAAATCGGGGGGCGCACCGGGGAGCTGTTTTTT.

The chain recombines TRBV18 with TRBJ1-5; the D is unclear. CDR1 KGHSH and CDR2 LQKENI come from the germline V gene. CDR3 length equals 16 residues. Trimming removed 2 bases at V and 0 bases at J, with 11 bases between. Written as DNA, the CDR3 is TGTGCCAGCTCACCAGGCAGTGGGGATAGCAATCAGCCCCAGCATTTT. Encoded protein: CASSPGSGDSNQPQHF.

This clone has more than one count but fewer than ten. The chain couples TRBV4-1 to TRBJ2-5, with 13 positions matching TRBD2. This CDR3 comprises 16 residues. The V segment lost 3 bases and the J segment 4 bases; nucleotides outside the gene matches: 5. CDR1 is MGHRA and CDR2 is YSYEKL in the germline V gene. In nucleotides, the CDR3 is TGCGCCAGCAGCCATACTAGCGGGGGGGCATTAGAGACCCAGTACTTC. This encodes CASSHTSGGALETQYF.

Details on this clone: At one of its ends the junction is not consistent with the germline gene, which may arise from a read error. The chain links TRBV4-3 to TRBJ1-1; 12 bases fit TRBD1. The CDR3 length is 16 residues. CDR1 and CDR2 (germline): LGHNA, YSLEER. This CDR3 is CASSQDGAGTGGPEAF. Written as DNA, the CDR3 is TGCGCCAGCAGCCAAGATGGGGCCGGGACAGGGGGCCCCGAGGCCTTT.